This T cell receptor (beta chain) was identified in a study of T-cell reconstitution after alpha-beta-depleted transplantation in children. Construction of the TCRbeta library involved unique molecular identifiers. TCRdb processed the PCR reads anew with MiXCR; each CDR3 protein has one entry. The table records around 96,000 distinct CDR3 sequences, 12% of them present only once. Trimming stripped 1 base from V and 4 bases from J, with 13 bases between. CDR1 is SGHTA and CDR2 is FQGNSA in the germline V gene. The CDR3 consists of 15 residues. This clonotype was recorded many times. The source of this sequence is a human donor who donated a stem cell graft to a child with inherited bone marrow failure. Sequencing was performed on PBMCs from the stem cell graft donor, taken from the stem cell graft. V usage is TRBV7-2 and J usage is TRBJ1-2, with D possibly TRBD1 on 5 matching bases. CDR3 bases: TGTGCCAGCAGCTTAGTACCCGGGGCTCCCTATGGCTACACCTTC. The encoded protein is CASSLVPGAPYGYTF.